Given below is one T cell receptor (beta chain) in context. The source of the sample is a study of control samples from healthy donors and cancer patients. The assay was immunoSEQ multiplex PCR, and TCRdb's table has in-frame clones only and misses some. The sample has about 150,000 clones, 85% to 95% seen once. The sample comprised blood. The clonotype was recovered from a woman aged 40 to 50 in good health.

In DNA, the CDR3 is TGTGCCAGCTCACCTATCGGACTGGGTGGCTACACCTTC. Protein product: CASSPIGLGGYTF. The chain recombines TRBV18 with TRBJ1-2; no clear D gene. The CDR3 spans 13 residues. CDR1 is KGHSH, CDR2 LQKENI, per germline. The germline V and J ends were trimmed by 3 bases and 7 bases, with 12 bases remaining between them.